This passage covers 14 T cell receptor beta chains from one sample sequenced in a study of T cells in Graves' hyperthyroidism and ophthalmopathy. Amplified regions were TCR beta CDR3 sequences from RNA transcripts. The HTBI primer set served for first-round RT-PCR of the TCR CDR3. TCRdb re-called the multiplex PCR reads through MiXCR, storing one row per CDR3 protein. In the table there are more than 550,000 distinct CDR3 sequences, about 19% of which are singletons. The sequenced sample was blood. Source of these receptors: a woman in her forties or fifties with Graves' hyperthyroidism that later progressed to Graves' ophthalmopathy.

This clonotype came up many times. The chain joins TRBV6-1 to TRBJ1-2; D possibly corresponds to TRBD1 (5 bases). Germline values: CDR1 MNHNS, CDR2 SASEGT. Trimming stripped 7 bases from V and 3 bases from J, with 18 bases between. The length of the CDR3 is 15 residues. CDR3 nucleotides: TGTGCCAGCAATCCCCGGGAAGGGGAGGACTATGGCTACACCTTC. Translated, it gives CASNPREGEDYGYTF.

This clonotype appeared many times. CDR3 amino acids: CASSSTGTLISNEQFF. The CDR3 coding sequence is TGTGCCAGCAGTAGTACCGGGACTCTCATCTCCAATGAGCAGTTCTTC. The V call is TRBV7-3, the J call TRBJ2-1, with a weak D call TRBD2 (6 bases). The length of the CDR3 is 16 residues. Germline lookup yields CDR1 SGHTA and CDR2 FQGTGA. Trimming shortened V by 6 bases and J by 6 bases, and 21 bases separated the two germline ends.

V gene TRBV4-1 combines with J gene TRBJ1-2; D is perhaps TRBD1 (5 bases). Germline V gene data show CDR1 as MGHRA and CDR2 as YSYEKL. This CDR3 is built from 17 residues. Deletions cut 5 bases from V and 3 bases from J, with 22 bases between. The CDR3 region is CASSEPWGTSEHYGYTF. The CDR3 bases are TGCGCCAGCAGCGAACCCTGGGGGACCTCAGAGCACTATGGCTACACCTTC.

This clonotype was counted many times. The chain employs TRBV5-1 and TRBJ2-1, with 11 bases that match TRBD1. This CDR3 comprises 15 residues. Losses at the gene ends were 5 bases for V and 6 bases for J; bases not matched to a gene: 7. The germline CDR1 and CDR2 sequences are SGHRS and YFSETQ. The CDR3 region has the DNA TGCGCCAGCAGTCGACCGGGACAGGGGGTCAATGAGCAGTTCTTC. Translation: CASSRPGQGVNEQFF.

The gene calls are TRBV5-1 and TRBJ1-6; no definite D call. V gave up 0 bases and J gave up 6 bases, with 13 bases separating them. The CDR3 extends over 16 amino acids. Germline CDR1 and CDR2: SGHRS and YFSETQ. CDR3 region: CASSLATFSGNSPLHF. The CDR3 coding sequence is TGCGCCAGCAGCTTGGCCACGTTTAGTGGTAATTCACCCCTCCACTTT.

The gene calls are TRBV3-1 and TRBJ1-3, with 9 bases aligning to TRBD1. J lost 4 bases, V lost 3 bases, and 4 bases had no gene match. CDR3 length: 15 residues. CDR1 is LGHDT and CDR2 is YNNKEL in the germline V gene (reference sequence). CDR3 region: CASSHGQGYGNTIYF. The CDR3 DNA follows: TGTGCCAGCAGCCACGGACAGGGGTACGGAAACACCATATATTTT.

In its sample, this clonotype was seen once. The V gene is TRBV9, the J gene TRBJ2-1, with 7 bases aligning to TRBD1. CDR1 is SGDLS, CDR2 YYNGEE, per germline. The V and J ends lost 8 bases and 6 bases, in that order; junction bases with no gene match: 8. This CDR3 has 13 residues. The CDR3 coding sequence is TGTGCCAGTTCGACAGGGCCTGGCAATGAGCAGTTCTTC. It yields the protein CASSTGPGNEQFF.

A single count supports this clonotype. The CDR3 region is CASSSTSTGGKGYTF. The CDR3 DNA is TGCGCCAGCAGCTCGACCTCGACAGGGGGCAAGGGCTACACCTTC. V usage is TRBV5-1 and J usage is TRBJ1-2; TRBD1 agrees at 10 bases. The CDR3 is 15 amino acids. Germline assignment: CDR1 SGHRS and CDR2 YFSETQ. The ends lost 3 bases at V and 8 bases at J; junction bases unmatched: 10.

This clonotype was counted many times. The chain couples TRBV18 to TRBJ1-1; 7 bases align to TRBD1. CDR1 KGHSH and CDR2 LQKENI come from the germline V gene. With V trimmed by 4 bases and J by 3 bases, 5 bases remained unmatched. The CDR3 totals 14 residues. This CDR3 is CASSQSRGDTEAFF. CDR3 coding DNA: TGTGCCAGCTCACAAAGCAGGGGGGACACTGAAGCTTTCTTT.

This clonotype was recorded once. CDR3 sequence reads: CATRDLRRTEAFF. In DNA form, the CDR3 reads TGTGCCACCAGGGACCTACGGAGGACTGAAGCTTTCTTT. V gene TRBV27 combines with J gene TRBJ1-1; D may be TRBD1 (5 bases). CDR3 size: 13 residues. V dropped 10 bases and J dropped 5 bases, with 17 bases sitting between them. Per germline, CDR1 MNHEY and CDR2 SMNVEV (reference sequence).

V usage is TRBV2 and J usage is TRBJ2-5; the D gene could be TRBD1 or TRBD2 (5 bases each). This CDR3 region has 14 residues. Germline V gives CDR1 SNHLY, CDR2 FYNNEI. V was trimmed by 8 bases and J by 7 bases, leaving 20 bases between them. CDR3 sequence (DNA): TGTGCCAGCCATAGGGACGGCCTCCCCCCGACCCAGTACTTC. Residues: CASHRDGLPPTQYF.

This clonotype was detected only a few times. V is TRBV19 and J is TRBJ1-1, with unresolved D. The V end was cut by 6 bases, the J end by 1 base, with 15 bases between. Germline V CDR1 and CDR2: LNHDA, SQIVND (reference sequence). CDR3 length: 15 residues. CDR3: CASSVTGGENTEAFF. CDR3 DNA sequence: TGTGCCAGTAGCGTCACCGGCGGGGAGAACACTGAAGCTTTCTTT.

This clonotype occurred many times. The V and J genes are TRBV13 and TRBJ2-3; the D is unclear. Germline V gene lookup returns CDR1 PRHDT and CDR2 FYEKMQ (reference sequence). Trimming left V 5 bases short and J 2 bases short, with 5 bases between. The CDR3 has 12 amino acids. The CDR3 bases are TGTGCCAGCAGCGCAGACACAGATACGCAGTATTTT. Translating gives CASSADTDTQYF.

The gene calls are TRBV27 and TRBJ2-7; perhaps TRBD1 as D (5 bases). The CDR3 runs to 14 residues. Looked up from germline, CDR1 is MNHEY and CDR2 is SMNVEV (reference sequence). V gave up 0 bases and J gave up 3 bases, with 9 bases separating them. Here the CDR3 DNA reads TGTGCCAGCAGTTTATCGACAGATTACTACGAGCAGTACTTC. Translation gives CASSLSTDYYEQYF.